These 17 T cell receptor beta chains share one sample of origin, sequenced in a study of shared clonotypes between healthy human individuals. Libraries were prepared by immunoSEQ multiplex PCR; TCRdb keeps only in-frame clonotypes and omits some of them. Found here are 2 million to 2.5 million clones, approximately 94% of them singletons; the top ten hold roughly 1%. The naive CD8 fraction comprised CD45RO-negative cells positively selected for CCR7 and excluded terminally differentiated effector memory CD45RA+ cells. What was sequenced was naive CD8+ T cells sorted from blood. All receptors derive from a man between 18 and 29 years old in good health.

Worth noting for this clone: This specimen includes other DNA sequences encoding the same CDR3. The rearrangement uses TRBV27 and TRBJ2-1, with 8 bases lining up with TRBD2. V trimming: 2 bases; J trimming: 4 bases; junction bases outside the gene matches: 1. Germline CDR1 is MNHEY and CDR2 is SMNVEV (reference sequence). This CDR3 contains 14 residues. The CDR3 loop reads CASSLRGGYNEQFF. In DNA, the CDR3 is TGTGCCAGCAGTTTACGGGGGGGATACAATGAGCAGTTCTTC.

The J gene is TRBJ2-1, the V gene TRBV7-9; no clear D. With 5 bases removed from V and 5 bases from J, the gap between germline ends came to 13 bases. From germline, CDR1 is SEHNR and CDR2 FQNEAQ (reference sequence). The CDR3 has 14 residues. The CDR3: CASSVIGPNNEQFF. In DNA form, the CDR3 reads TGTGCCAGCAGCGTAATAGGACCAAACAATGAGCAGTTCTTC.

The chain uses TRBV5-5 and TRBJ2-7; 11 nucleotides agree with TRBD1. The germline gives CDR1 SGHKS, CDR2 YYEKEE (reference sequence). Germline trimming cut 3 bases from V and 3 bases from J; bases unmatched to any gene: 2. The CDR3 length is 14 residues. In nucleotides, the CDR3 is TGTGCCAGCAGCTCTGGGACAGGGGGCTACGAGCAGTACTTC. It codes for CASSSGTGGYEQYF. The full variable domain, rest sourced from reference TRBV5-5 and TRBJ2-7, is DAGVTQSPTHLIKTRGQQVTLRCSPISGHKSVSWYQQVLGQGPQFIFQYYEKEERGRGNFPDRFSARQFPNYSSELNVNALLLGDSALYLCASSSGTGGYEQYFGPGTRLTVT.

This chain joins TRBV27 and TRBJ2-2, with unresolved D. There are 14 residues in the CDR3. Trimming cost V 0 bases and J 7 bases, with 9 bases left between them. Germline V lookup: CDR1 MNHEY, CDR2 SMNVEV (reference sequence). This chain's CDR3 is CASSLSVSYGELFF. DNA of the CDR3: TGTGCCAGCAGTTTATCGGTCTCTTACGGGGAGCTGTTTTTT.

The rearrangement uses TRBV28 and TRBJ2-5; 10 bases map to TRBD2. The CDR3 extends over 14 amino acids. CDR1 is MDHEN and CDR2 is SYDVKM in the germline V gene. Trimming removed 3 bases from V and 9 bases from J; junction bases left unmatched: 7. Here the CDR3 DNA reads TGTGCCAGCAGTTTTGAGCTAGCGGGGGCGGCCCAGTACTTC. It yields the protein CASSFELAGAAQYF.

This clone has only one observation. This sequence joins TRBV6-1 and TRBJ2-7; possibly TRBD2 for D (6 bases). Trimming took 0 bases from V and 7 from J, leaving 10 bases between them. CDR3 size: 13 residues. Germline-derived CDR1 and CDR2 are MNHNS and SASEGT. CDR3 coding DNA: TGTGCCAGCAGTGAAGCGGGACTTACGGAGCAGTACTTC. Translation: CASSEAGLTEQYF.

V and J are TRBV5-8 and TRBJ1-5; 7 bases align to TRBD1. The V segment lost 4 bases and the J segment 7 bases; nucleotides outside the gene matches: 8. This CDR3 is built from 14 residues. Germline V gives CDR1 SGHTS, CDR2 YDEGEE. CDR3 sequence (DNA): TGTGCCAGCAGCACGGGGACAGTCAAACAGCCCCAGCATTTT. Protein product: CASSTGTVKQPQHF.

This sequence joins TRBV19 and TRBJ1-5; perhaps TRBD1 as D (5 bases). From germline, CDR1 is LNHDA and CDR2 SQIVND (reference sequence). V was trimmed by 0 bases and J by 0 bases, leaving 15 bases between them. CDR3 length equals 18 residues. CDR3 residues: CASSIELDTEYSNQPQHF. In DNA, the CDR3 is TGTGCCAGTAGTATAGAGCTGGACACAGAATATAGCAATCAGCCCCAGCATTTT. The variable domain in full, with the rest retrieved from reference TRBV19 and TRBJ1-5, is DGGITQSPKYLFRKEGQNVTLSCEQNLNHDAMYWYRQDPGQGLRLIYYSQIVNDFQKGDIAEGYSVSREKKESFPLTVTSAQKNPTAFYLCASSIELDTEYSNQPQHFGDGTRLSIL.

Comments on this clone: The identical CDR3 is also encoded by other nucleotide sequences in the sample. The chain has TRBV4-1 and TRBJ2-7; 7 bases match TRBD1. The germline gives CDR1 MGHRA, CDR2 YSYEKL. The length of the CDR3 is 15 residues. Germline trimming cut 0 bases from V and 3 bases from J; bases unmatched to any gene: 5. CDR3 sequence (DNA): TGCGCCAGCAGCCAAGATCCGTCAGGGGGCTACGAGCAGTACTTC. Translating gives CASSQDPSGGYEQYF.

The CDR3 sequence is CATARDGYTF. Written as DNA, the CDR3 is TGTGCCACCGCTAGGGATGGCTACACCTTC. This chain links TRBV7-9 with TRBJ1-2; no clear D gene. CDR1 and CDR2 from the germline V gene are SEHNR and FQNEAQ (reference sequence). This CDR3 comprises 10 residues. V dropped 10 bases and J dropped 6 bases, with 9 bases sitting between them.

The J gene is TRBJ2-1, the V gene TRBV4-1; unclear D gene. The CDR3 covers 16 residues. The ends were cut back, 3 bases at V and 7 bases at J, with 19 bases in the middle. CDR1 and CDR2 (germline): MGHRA, YSYEKL. The CDR3 nucleotides are TGCGCCAGCAGCCACCCCGTTTGGGGTGTTAAAAATGAGCAGTTCTTC. Its translation is CASSHPVWGVKNEQFF.

The rearrangement links TRBV27 to TRBJ2-1, with 7 bases aligning to TRBD2. The V segment lost 7 bases and the J segment 6 bases; nucleotides outside the gene matches: 9. Germline-derived CDR1 and CDR2 are MNHEY and SMNVEV (reference sequence). The CDR3 consists of 14 residues. CDR3 residues: CASTPGGGVNEQFF. The CDR3 nucleotides read TGTGCCAGCACGCCCGGCGGGGGAGTCAATGAGCAGTTCTTC.

The V gene is TRBV21-1, the J gene TRBJ2-5; the D call TRBD2 from the table was never checked on the DNA. TRBV21-1 is labeled a pseudogene. The CDR3 is 15 amino acids. CDR3 amino acids: CASSNEDKSQETQYF. DNA for the CDR3: TGTGCCAGCAGCAACGAGGATAAGAGCCAAGAGACCCAGTACTTC.

The gene calls are TRBV27 and TRBJ2-1, with a weak D call TRBD2 (6 bases). The germline CDR1 and CDR2 sequences are MNHEY and SMNVEV (reference sequence). The V gene lost 4 bases and the J gene lost 1 base, with 20 bases spanning the gap. CDR3 length: 18 residues. CDR3 DNA: TGTGCCAGCAGTTCAGTGGGACCAGCGGGTCCATCCTACAATGAGCAGTTCTTC. Protein sequence: CASSSVGPAGPSYNEQFF.

The sample holds one count of this clone. This chain connects TRBV18 to TRBJ2-7; 8 nucleotides line up with TRBD2. Germline V lookup: CDR1 KGHSH, CDR2 LQKENI. This CDR3 is 14 amino acids long. V lost 1 base to trimming and J lost 5 bases; unmatched junction nucleotides: 4. The CDR3 region is CASSPQTSDNEQYF. The DNA for the CDR3 is TGTGCCAGCTCACCACAGACTAGCGACAACGAGCAGTACTTC.

The chain carries TRBV30 and TRBJ1-1, with D hard to call. Trimming took 5 bases from V and 3 from J, leaving 10 bases between them. The germline CDR1 and CDR2 sequences are GTSNPN and SVGIG (reference sequence). This CDR3 comprises 12 residues. The CDR3 protein is CAWGRSDTEAFF. CDR3 coding DNA: TGTGCCTGGGGACGTTCGGACACTGAAGCTTTCTTT.

The rearrangement joins TRBV27 to TRBJ1-1; 8 bases are shared with TRBD1. Germline V gene lookup returns CDR1 MNHEY and CDR2 SMNVEV (reference sequence). The CDR3 extends over 16 amino acids. V lost 5 bases and J lost 2; bases outside the gene matches: 10. For the CDR3, the DNA is TGTGCCAGCAGTGATTCATACGGGACAGGCAACACTGAAGCTTTCTTT. Amino acids: CASSDSYGTGNTEAFF.